This TCR beta chain derives from a study of CD8 T cells in Susac syndrome. Whole-study findings and limits: The CD4+ T cell repertoires of Susac syndrome were found to show no clonal expansion.

Comment on this clonotype: Its antigen is not known.

It was with random hexamers that roughly 0.5 to 1 ug RNA was reverse transcribed. The authors amplified TCR beta CDR3 across 54 Vbeta and 13 Jbeta using immunoSEQ multiplex PCR. MiXCR, run by TCRdb on the immunoSEQ multiplex PCR reads, gives a single entry per CDR3 protein. The sample gives approximately 190,000 distinct CDR3 sequences, almost 96% of which show up once; around 0.092% is in the top ten. The length of the CDR3 is 16 residues. V gave up 6 bases and J gave up 1 base, with 19 bases separating them. In germline, CDR1 is MNHEY, CDR2 SMNVEV (reference sequence). The V call is TRBV27, the J call TRBJ2-7; D gene ambiguous. Sequencing input: CD4+ T cells from PBMCs. This sequence originates from a human donor with Susac syndrome. The CDR3 DNA reads TGTGCCAGCAGCCCCTCGGGTGGTTTTCGATCCTACGAGCAGTACTTC. Translating gives CASSPSGGFRSYEQYF.